One sample yielded the 18 T cell receptor beta chains listed below, sequenced in a study of cytomegalovirus exposure and HLA in healthy donors. The PCR employed 60 Vbeta primers together with 13 Jbeta primers. Profiling relied on immunoSEQ multiplex PCR, and the TCRdb table lists in-frame clones only, not all of them. The table has 55,000 to 65,000 clones, more than 70% seen once. Specimen: PBMCs. The receptor set was obtained from a male donor in good health and CMV-seronegative.

The rearrangement links TRBV18 to TRBJ2-7, with 7 bases that match TRBD1. Per germline, CDR1 KGHSH and CDR2 LQKENI. Unmatched junction bases numbered 5, after V lost 0 bases and J lost 0 bases. The CDR3 totals 16 residues. The DNA of the CDR3 is TGTGCCAGCTCACCACCGGGACAGTCAGTCTCCTACGAGCAGTACTTC. It specifies CASSPPGQSVSYEQYF.

This chain uses TRBV19 with TRBJ1-4, with TRBD1 as a possible D gene (5 bases). Deletions cut 6 bases from V and 7 bases from J, with 15 bases between. The germline V gene has CDR1 LNHDA and CDR2 SQIVND (reference sequence). CDR3 length equals 14 residues. The CDR3 region is CASSWEGYGEKLFF. CDR3 DNA: TGTGCCAGTAGCTGGGAGGGGTACGGTGAAAAACTGTTTTTT.

This rearrangement joins TRBV9 to TRBJ2-1, with 8 bases aligning to TRBD1. The CDR3 is made up of 15 amino acids. V lost 4 bases, J lost 5 bases, and 8 bases stayed unmatched. The germline V gene has CDR1 SGDLS and CDR2 YYNGEE. CDR3 region: CASSPRTGRDNEQFF. For the CDR3, the DNA is TGTGCCAGCAGCCCCCGGACAGGGCGGGACAATGAGCAGTTCTTC.

The chain couples TRBV18 to TRBJ2-7; TRBD2 is a possible D gene (6 bases). Per the germline V gene, CDR1 is KGHSH and CDR2 is LQKENI. V lost 3 bases and J 6 bases, leaving 9 bases between the germline ends. There are 12 residues in the CDR3. CDR3 nucleotides: TGTGCCAGCTCACCCCCCGGGGGCGAGCAGTACTTC. This translates into CASSPPGGEQYF. The variable domain in full, completed from reference TRBV18 and TRBJ2-7, reads NAGVMQNPRHLVRRRGQEARLRCSPMKGHSHVYWYRQLPEEGLKFMVYLQKENIIDESGMPKERFSAEFPKEGPSILRIQQVVRGDSAAYFCASSPPGGEQYFGPGTRLTVT.

The rearrangement uses TRBV19 and TRBJ2-7; TRBD1 matches 10 bases. The CDR3 consists of 13 residues. After removal of 6 bases from V and 4 bases from J, the junction contained 3 bases not matched to a gene. Germline assignment: CDR1 LNHDA and CDR2 SQIVND (reference sequence). The CDR3 nucleotides are TGTGCCAGTAGCCCGGACAGGGGGTACGAGCAGTACTTC. It codes for CASSPDRGYEQYF.

The chain recombines TRBV7-2 with TRBJ1-4, with 10 bases identical to TRBD1. The V and J ends lost 4 bases and 8 bases, in that order; junction bases with no gene match: 7. The V gene's germline CDR1 is SGHTA and CDR2 FQGNSA. The CDR3 has 15 amino acids. The CDR3 nucleotides are TGTGCCAGCAGCTATACCGGGACAGGGGACGAAAAACTGTTTTTT. As protein: CASSYTGTGDEKLFF.

The gene calls are TRBV7-2 and TRBJ1-2; 8 nucleotides line up with TRBD1. V trimming: 5 bases; J trimming: 7 bases; junction bases outside the gene matches: 3. The CDR3 sequence is 12 residues long. From germline, CDR1 is SGHTA and CDR2 FQGNSA. The CDR3 is CASSVTGGGYTF. The CDR3 DNA reads as TGTGCCAGCAGCGTAACAGGGGGTGGCTACACCTTC.

The chain combines TRBV18 with TRBJ2-5, with 9 bases that match TRBD1. Judging by the DNA end, TRBJ2-7 fits better; the J call may be wrong. The CDR3 contains 19 residues. Germline V gene lookup returns CDR1 KGHSH and CDR2 LQKENI. CDR3 residues: CASSPQAGATQGATYEQYF. The CDR3 DNA is TGTGCCAGCTCACCACAGGCGGGGGCGACACAGGGGGCTACGTACGAGCAGTACTTC.

V and J are TRBV13 and TRBJ2-7; no definite D call. V lost 2 bases and J 5 bases, leaving 10 bases between the germline ends. The germline CDR1 and CDR2 sequences are PRHDT and FYEKMQ (reference sequence). The CDR3 has 13 residues. The CDR3: CASSLIFRDEQYF. The CDR3 nucleotides are TGTGCCAGCAGCTTAATTTTCCGGGACGAGCAGTACTTC.

V is TRBV30 and J is TRBJ1-2; 9 positions agree with TRBD1. Germline-derived CDR1 and CDR2 are GTSNPN and SVGIG (reference sequence). Losses at the gene ends were 2 bases for V and 8 bases for J; bases not matched to a gene: 12. This CDR3 spans 15 amino acids. The CDR3 DNA is TGTGCCTGGAGTCTAATACAGGGGGCGCGGGTGGGCTACACCTTC. It specifies CAWSLIQGARVGYTF.

This clone was seen a single time. The chain couples TRBV9 to TRBJ2-4; 11 bases are a match to TRBD2. Germline V CDR1 and CDR2: SGDLS, YYNGEE. V was pared by 0 bases and J by 0 bases, with 8 bases of the junction left unmatched. This CDR3 has 19 amino acids. This CDR3 reads CASSVGGVAGGLAKNIQYF. The DNA of the CDR3 is TGTGCCAGCAGCGTAGGGGGGGTAGCGGGGGGGTTAGCCAAAAACATTCAGTACTTC. Full variable domain (missing parts from reference TRBV9 and TRBJ2-4): DSGVTQTPKHLITATGQRVTLRCSPRSGDLSVYWYQQSLDQGLQFLIQYYNGEERAKGNILERFSAQQFPDLHSELNLSSLELGDSALYFCASSVGGVAGGLAKNIQYFGAGTRLSVL.

The chain links TRBV7-2 to TRBJ1-1, with a tentative D call TRBD1 (5 bases). Looked up from germline, CDR1 is SGHTA and CDR2 is FQGNSA. The CDR3 covers 14 residues. Trimming removed 6 bases from V and 1 base from J, with 12 bases in between. The CDR3 DNA reads as TGTGCCAGCAGACCAACAGGACGGAACACTGAAGCTTTCTTT. As protein: CASRPTGRNTEAFF.

The chain joins TRBV7-2 to TRBJ1-2, with TRBD1 identical over 10 bases. Unmatched junction bases numbered 5, after V lost 5 bases and J lost 2 bases. The CDR3 covers 15 residues. CDR1 SGHTA and CDR2 FQGNSA come from the germline V gene. The CDR3 loop reads CASSPGTGENYGYTF. Written as DNA, the CDR3 is TGTGCCAGCAGCCCCGGGACAGGGGAGAACTATGGCTACACCTTC.

This clone turned up a few times. CDR3 nucleotide sequence: TGTGCCAGCAGCCTTAGCGGGGGACGCCAAGAGACCCAGTACTTC. This codes for CASSLSGGRQETQYF. The V gene is TRBV14, the J gene TRBJ2-5; 9 positions match TRBD2. CDR3 length: 15 residues. Germline V gives CDR1 SGHDN, CDR2 FVKESK. V gave up 4 bases and J gave up 1 base; unmatched junction bases: 4.

This chain uses TRBV5-1 with TRBJ2-7, with 9 bases fitting TRBD1. Germline CDR1 SGHRS, CDR2 YFSETQ. Trimming at V came to 3 bases and at J to 3 bases, leaving 4 bases not matched to a gene. This CDR3 region has 14 residues. The CDR3 protein is CASSSRQGGYEQYF. In nucleotides, the CDR3 is TGCGCCAGCAGCTCCCGACAGGGGGGCTACGAGCAGTACTTC.

The chain uses TRBV5-6 and TRBJ2-7; 7 nucleotides line up with TRBD1. This CDR3 is built from 15 residues. The germline gives CDR1 SGHDT, CDR2 YYEEEE. The junction had 10 bases not matched to a gene; V was cut back by 4 bases and J by 3 bases. The CDR3 sequence is CASSGRHRGFYEQYF. CDR3 DNA sequence: TGTGCCAGCAGCGGACGTCACAGGGGATTCTACGAGCAGTACTTC.

This clone was seen more than once but under ten times. The rearrangement joins TRBV5-6 to TRBJ2-5, with 9 nucleotides matching TRBD2. Trimming cost V 4 bases and J 1 base; bases outside gene matches: 11. The CDR3 length is 17 residues. In germline, CDR1 is SGHDT, CDR2 YYEEEE. The CDR3: CASSLTVGRGGQETQYF. CDR3 DNA sequence: TGTGCCAGCAGCCTGACTGTTGGGCGGGGGGGCCAAGAGACCCAGTACTTC. The full variable domain, in which reference TRBV5-6 and TRBJ2-5 provide the parts outside the CDR3, is DAGVTQSPTHLIKTRGQQVTLRCSPKSGHDTVSWYQQALGQGPQFIFQYYEEEERQRGNFPDRFSGHQFPNYSSELNVNALLLGDSALYLCASSLTVGRGGQETQYFGPGTRLLVL.

The genes are TRBV7-2 and TRBJ2-1; TRBD2 agrees at 12 bases. There are 18 residues in the CDR3. In germline, CDR1 is SGHTA, CDR2 FQGNSA. V was pared by 2 bases and J by 0 bases, with 5 bases of the junction left unmatched. CDR3 residues: CASSLQPGLAGSYNEQFF. As DNA, the CDR3 is TGTGCCAGCAGCTTACAGCCGGGACTAGCGGGCTCCTACAATGAGCAGTTCTTC.